These 30 T cell receptor beta chains originate from one sample sequenced in a study of cytomegalovirus exposure and HLA in healthy donors. In the PCR, 60 Vbeta and 13 Jbeta primers were used. TCRdb's copy holds only in-frame clones and misses some; the assay was immunoSEQ multiplex PCR. The profile shows about 110,000 clones, 77% of them singletons. Input material: PBMCs. The receptors shown here come from a male donor in good health and CMV-seronegative.

The CDR3 sequence is CASSHTPDNYEQYF. In DNA form, the CDR3 reads TGCGCCAGCAGCCATACCCCGGACAACTACGAGCAGTACTTC. This chain links TRBV4-1 with TRBJ2-5; tentatively, D is TRBD1 (5 bases). Gene TRBJ2-7 matches the end of the DNA better, so the J call may be wrong. Germline assignment: CDR1 MGHRA and CDR2 YSYEKL. CDR3 size: 14 residues.

This clone was counted a single time. This sequence joins TRBV30 and TRBJ2-3; a weak D match, TRBD2 (5 bases). Germline assignment: CDR1 GTSNPN and CDR2 SVGIG (reference sequence). This CDR3 has 14 residues. Trimming cost V 0 bases and J 2 bases, with 9 bases left between them. DNA for the CDR3: TGTGCCTGGAGTGTAGGCGGGCTCACAGATACGCAGTATTTT. This translates into CAWSVGGLTDTQYF.

This chain uses TRBV2 with TRBJ2-1; D may be TRBD2 (5 bases). Germline V gene sequence: CDR1 SNHLY, CDR2 FYNNEI. The CDR3 is 12 residues long. Trimming removed 11 bases from V and 7 bases from J, with 15 bases in between. The CDR3 sequence is CAYDRGGNEQFF. CDR3 coding DNA: TGTGCCTACGACCGAGGCGGGAATGAGCAGTTCTTC.

This clone was seen more than once but under ten times. The gene calls are TRBV5-1 and TRBJ2-2, with D perhaps TRBD1 (5 bases). The CDR3 runs 12 residues. Trimming shortened V by 0 bases and J by 10 bases, and 7 bases separated the two germline ends. From germline, CDR1 is SGHRS and CDR2 YFSETQ. Written as DNA, the CDR3 is TGCGCCAGCAGCTTGGTAGGGGTGGAGCTGTTTTTT. Its protein product is CASSLVGVELFF.

The chain carries TRBV11-1 and TRBJ1-1; D remains ambiguous. CDR3 size: 13 residues. Germline-derived CDR1 and CDR2 are SGHAT and FQDESV (reference sequence). Trimming shortened V by 1 base and J by 7 bases, and 10 bases separated the two germline ends. The DNA for the CDR3 is TGTGCCAGCAGCTTAGGGTTGGCAGTTGAAGCTTTCTTT. Amino acid sequence: CASSLGLAVEAFF.

The chain joins TRBV7-2 to TRBJ2-7, with D uncertain. V was trimmed by 2 bases and J by 2 bases, leaving 13 bases between them. The germline V gene has CDR1 SGHTA and CDR2 FQGNSA. The CDR3 is made up of 15 amino acids. CDR3 nucleotide sequence: TGTGCCAGCAGCTTATCCGCGACTGTAACCTACGAGCAGTACTTC. Amino acids: CASSLSATVTYEQYF.

The chain combines TRBV9 with TRBJ2-3; TRBD2 matches at 10 bases. Trimming cost V 4 bases and J 4 bases; bases outside gene matches: 6. Per the germline V gene, CDR1 is SGDLS and CDR2 is YYNGEE. CDR3 length equals 15 residues. CDR3 in DNA: TGTGCCAGCAGCAGTCTAGCGGGAGCTCCAGATACGCAGTATTTT. It is translated as CASSSLAGAPDTQYF.

V and J are TRBV6-1 and TRBJ1-2; 10 bases align to TRBD1. The germline V gene has CDR1 MNHNS and CDR2 SASEGT. V shed 6 bases, J shed 5 bases, and the junction held 6 bases outside the gene matches. The CDR3 consists of 14 residues. CDR3 in DNA: TGTGCCAGCAGCGGGACAGGGGCGGCTTATGGCTACACCTTC. Encoded protein: CASSGTGAAYGYTF.

The gene calls are TRBV4-2 and TRBJ1-4; D gene ambiguous. Germline loops: CDR1 LGHNA, CDR2 YNFKEQ. The CDR3 length is 19 residues. V was cut by 3 bases and J by 3 bases, with 23 bases left in between. The CDR3 DNA follows: TGTGCCAGCAGCCATCCGGACGGTTATAGCGTTGCAGCTAATGAAAAACTGTTTTTT. Its translation is CASSHPDGYSVAANEKLFF.

This clone was seen more than once but under ten times. The V call is TRBV18, the J call TRBJ1-1; 7 bases align to TRBD1. Germline-derived CDR1 and CDR2 are KGHSH and LQKENI. V lost 5 bases, J lost 3 bases, and 15 bases stayed unmatched. The CDR3 runs to 17 residues. This chain's CDR3 is CASSTNQQGVVYTEAFF. CDR3 nucleotides: TGTGCCAGCTCAACAAATCAGCAGGGGGTGGTGTACACTGAAGCTTTCTTT. The full variable domain, completed using reference TRBV18 and TRBJ1-1, is NAGVMQNPRHLVRRRGQEARLRCSPMKGHSHVYWYRQLPEEGLKFMVYLQKENIIDESGMPKERFSAEFPKEGPSILRIQQVVRGDSAAYFCASSTNQQGVVYTEAFFGQGTRLTVV.

The chain joins TRBV2 to TRBJ2-7; a weak D match, TRBD1 (5 bases). Trimming took 3 bases from V and 4 from J, leaving 10 bases between them. Germline V lookup: CDR1 SNHLY, CDR2 FYNNEI. This CDR3 contains 13 residues. CDR3 sequence: CASSENAGYEQYF. The CDR3 nucleotides read TGTGCCAGCAGTGAGAACGCAGGGTACGAGCAGTACTTC.

J is TRBJ1-1 and V is TRBV28, with 7 bases that match TRBD1. J was trimmed by 5 bases and V by 6 bases; bases with no gene match: 6. CDR1 and CDR2 (germline): MDHEN, SYDVKM. The CDR3 runs 13 residues. CDR3 amino acids: CASRRGGATEAFF. The CDR3 DNA sequence: TGTGCCAGCAGGCGAGGGGGCGCGACTGAAGCTTTCTTT.

V is TRBV5-1 and J is TRBJ2-1, with 8 bases that match TRBD2. This CDR3 is built from 12 residues. Losses at the gene ends were 2 bases for V and 10 bases for J; bases not matched to a gene: 2. Germline lookup yields CDR1 SGHRS and CDR2 YFSETQ. The CDR3 loop reads CASSLLAEEQFF. The CDR3 coding sequence is TGCGCCAGCAGCTTACTAGCGGAGGAGCAGTTCTTC.

This rearrangement joins TRBV5-4 to TRBJ2-5; 8 bases align to TRBD2. Losses at the gene ends were 4 bases for V and 5 bases for J; bases not matched to a gene: 4. Germline V CDR1 and CDR2: SGHNT, YYREEE (reference sequence). CDR3 size: 13 residues. CDR3 sequence: CASSPGLVETQYF. Here the CDR3 DNA reads TGTGCCAGCAGCCCGGGACTAGTGGAGACCCAGTACTTC.

The V and J genes are TRBV6-1 and TRBJ2-7; 7 positions match TRBD2. From germline, CDR1 is MNHNS and CDR2 SASEGT. V shed 0 bases and J 3 bases; nucleotides not matched to a gene: 14. The CDR3 has 18 amino acids. The CDR3 loop is CASSEALASGATLYEQYF. The CDR3 DNA reads TGTGCCAGCAGTGAAGCGCTGGCTAGCGGAGCCACCCTCTACGAGCAGTACTTC.

The V gene is TRBV7-2, the J gene TRBJ2-7; D may be TRBD1 (6 bases). The germline V and J ends were trimmed by 3 bases and 7 bases, with 13 bases remaining between them. The CDR3 runs 13 residues. CDR1 is SGHTA and CDR2 is FQGNSA in the germline V gene. CDR3 DNA: TGTGCCAGCAGCTTTAACAGGGTGGAAGAGCAGTACTTC. Translation gives CASSFNRVEEQYF.

This chain uses TRBV7-9 with TRBJ1-3, with 8 bases aligning to TRBD1. This CDR3 has 18 amino acids. CDR1 SEHNR and CDR2 FQNEAQ come from the germline V gene (reference sequence). The junction had 10 bases not matched to a gene; V was cut back by 2 bases and J by 1 base. The DNA for the CDR3 is TGTGCCAGCAGCTTATGGGGACAGGCCGAGGCATCTGGAAACACCATATATTTT. This codes for CASSLWGQAEASGNTIYF.

This chain links TRBV6-6 with TRBJ1-1; 9 bases agree with TRBD1. Trimming took 7 bases from V and 2 from J; bases not matched to a gene: 8. The CDR3 is 15 residues long. Germline V gene lookup returns CDR1 MNHNY and CDR2 SVGAGI (reference sequence). The CDR3 region is CASTLGQGPNTEAFF. The DNA for the CDR3 is TGTGCCAGCACCTTGGGACAGGGCCCAAACACTGAAGCTTTCTTT.

V usage is TRBV9 and J usage is TRBJ2-7, with D tentatively TRBD2 (5 bases). CDR1 SGDLS and CDR2 YYNGEE come from the germline V gene. CDR3 length equals 14 residues. The germline V and J ends were trimmed by 0 bases and 1 base, with 8 bases remaining between them. The CDR3 here is CASSVAAGSYEQYF. The CDR3, as DNA: TGTGCCAGCAGCGTAGCCGCGGGTTCCTACGAGCAGTACTTC.

This clone was counted only a few times. V and J are TRBV10-2 and TRBJ2-1, with 9 bases matching TRBD2. V dropped 2 bases and J dropped 2; count of bases not matched to a gene: 1. Germline V gives CDR1 WSHSY, CDR2 SAAADI. The CDR3 is made up of 15 amino acids. The CDR3 loop reads CASSEGGRAYNEQFF. DNA for the CDR3: TGCGCCAGCAGTGAGGGCGGGAGGGCCTACAATGAGCAGTTCTTC.

The chain joins TRBV5-1 to TRBJ2-1; TRBD2 aligns across 13 bases. The CDR3 runs to 15 residues. The V gene's germline CDR1 is SGHRS and CDR2 YFSETQ. V lost 4 bases to trimming and J lost 8 bases; unmatched junction nucleotides: 6. The CDR3 reads CASSRTSGSRYEQFF. The CDR3 bases are TGCGCCAGCAGCAGGACTAGCGGGAGCAGGTATGAGCAGTTCTTC.

This chain connects TRBV11-1 to TRBJ2-3; D is uncertain. This CDR3 has 13 amino acids. V shed 2 bases and J shed 11 bases, with 14 bases lying between them. Germline V gene lookup returns CDR1 SGHAT and CDR2 FQDESV (reference sequence). Here the CDR3 DNA reads TGTGCCAGCAGCTTAACAGACCCGAGTCTGCAGTATTTT. Its protein product is CASSLTDPSLQYF.

The chain has TRBV2 and TRBJ2-7; 8 bases agree with TRBD2. Germline CDR1 and CDR2: SNHLY and FYNNEI. The V segment lost 7 bases and the J segment 7 bases; nucleotides outside the gene matches: 6. The CDR3 sequence is 12 residues long. In DNA form, the CDR3 reads TGTGCCAGCAACGGGAGGGCTGGAGAGCAGTACTTC. Protein sequence: CASNGRAGEQYF.

This clone has more than one count but fewer than ten. The chain recombines TRBV5-1 with TRBJ1-3; D is ambiguous. The CDR3 extends over 14 amino acids. The germline gives CDR1 SGHRS, CDR2 YFSETQ. Trimming cost V 4 bases and J 2 bases, with 10 bases left between them. This CDR3 reads CASSADLAGNTIYF. As DNA, the CDR3 is TGCGCCAGCAGCGCTGACTTGGCTGGAAACACCATATATTTT.

The J gene is TRBJ1-2, the V gene TRBV7-3, with D perhaps matching TRBD1 (5 bases). V lost 7 bases to trimming and J lost 11 bases, with 23 bases between them. The germline CDR1 and CDR2 sequences are SGHTA and FQGTGA. CDR3 size: 14 residues. The CDR3 DNA reads as TGTGCCAGCATCTCCCGTCGGGGCAGGGAGGGTTACACCTTC. The encoded protein is CASISRRGREGYTF.

The J gene is TRBJ2-3, the V gene TRBV6-5; 7 bases align to TRBD1. Germline trimming cut 6 bases from V and 5 bases from J; bases unmatched to any gene: 2. CDR3 length equals 12 residues. Germline CDR1 and CDR2: MNHEY and SVGAGI. For the CDR3, the DNA is TGTGCCAGCAGCCGACAGGGAGATACGCAGTATTTT. Its protein product is CASSRQGDTQYF.

This clone is a singleton in its sample. The CDR3 region is CASSRTWEPQGNEQFF. In nucleotides, the CDR3 is TGTGCCAGCAGCCGGACGTGGGAGCCCCAAGGCAATGAGCAGTTCTTC. This chain links TRBV7-9 with TRBJ2-1, with TRBD2 as a possible D gene (5 bases). Per the germline V gene, CDR1 is SEHNR and CDR2 is FQNEAQ (reference sequence). The V and J ends lost 5 bases and 6 bases respectively, with 20 bases between them. The CDR3 has 16 residues.

This clone was recorded only once. This chain joins TRBV5-1 and TRBJ2-4; TRBD2 matches at 9 bases. The V segment lost 3 bases and the J segment 0 bases; nucleotides outside the gene matches: 4. Germline V gene sequence: CDR1 SGHRS, CDR2 YFSETQ. The CDR3 contains 16 residues. The CDR3 region is CASSYSGSEAKNIQYF. Here the CDR3 DNA reads TGCGCCAGCAGCTATAGCGGGAGTGAAGCCAAAAACATTCAGTACTTC.

The V call is TRBV7-2, the J call TRBJ1-1; D is unresolved. CDR1 and CDR2 (germline): SGHTA, FQGNSA. This CDR3 has 12 residues. Trimming removed 5 bases from V and 3 bases from J, with 7 bases in between. CDR3 region: CASSLVYTEAFF. The CDR3 DNA is TGTGCCAGCAGCCTAGTCTACACTGAAGCTTTCTTT.

The sample holds a few counts of this clone. Written as DNA, the CDR3 is TGTGCCAGCAGTGTTCGCGGACAATCCTACAATGAGCAGTTCTTC. Amino acids: CASSVRGQSYNEQFF. V usage is TRBV6-1 and J usage is TRBJ2-1, with D possibly TRBD1 on 5 matching bases. V dropped 4 bases and J dropped 1 base, with 11 bases sitting between them. The CDR3 is 15 residues long. The germline CDR1 and CDR2 sequences are MNHNS and SASEGT.